The sequence of this T cell receptor (beta chain) was determined in a study of shared clonotypes between healthy human individuals. The study's findings and limits: With few donors, the genetic and exposure-history diversity represented was limited.

Concerning this clone: Its antigen is currently unknown.

Only in-frame clones appear in the TCRdb table, and some are missing; sequencing was by immunoSEQ multiplex PCR. This table has 470,000 or so clones, 70% to 85% appearing once. Germline V CDR1 and CDR2: SNHLY, FYNNEI. CDR3 size: 17 residues. The V and J ends lost 2 bases and 6 bases respectively, with 19 bases between them. Healthy HIV-negative adults with no recent acute infections or vaccinations were recruited as donors. What was sequenced was PBMCs. The source of this sequence is a woman between 40 and 50 years old in good health. Some clones in this sample may be carry-over from other donors' samples. This sequence joins TRBV2 and TRBJ2-2; TRBD1 might be the D (6 bases). CDR3 loop: CASSERSGALDAGELFF. DNA of the CDR3: TGTGCCAGCAGTGAACGCTCAGGGGCACTCGACGCCGGGGAGCTGTTTTTT.